Here is one T cell receptor (beta chain) with its context. What it binds is unknown. The sample comes from a study of blood T cells in healthy people across ages. Study information: Template switching captured about one barcoded beta molecule per two T cells. The study, taken as a whole, reports: Roughly linearly, TCR beta diversity per million T cells fell as age increased. Long-lived donors exceeded aged donors in naive CD4+ cells and diversity.

A second PCR of 7 to 11 cycles used a sample-barcoded 5' primer and a J-beta primer mix. Each CDR3 protein is one row after TCRdb ran MiXCR on the 5' RACE reads. The data show about 1.5 million distinct CDR3 sequences, about 43% seen once. Sample donors were healthy Caucasian individuals that came from Russia, aged 6 to 90. Per the germline V gene, CDR1 is LGHDT and CDR2 is YNNKEL (reference sequence). J was trimmed by 4 bases and V by 0 bases; bases with no gene match: 9. This CDR3 is built from 17 residues. The rearrangement joins TRBV3-1 to TRBJ1-1; TRBD1 agrees at 9 bases. The sequenced sample was blood. The receptor was isolated from a woman between 18 and 29 years old in good health. The chain's CDR3 is CASSQELGQGSGTEAFF. CDR3 nucleotide sequence: TGTGCCAGCAGCCAAGAGTTAGGACAGGGGTCAGGCACTGAAGCTTTCTTT.